The rows below give T cell receptor beta chains drawn from one sample of a study of shared clonotypes between healthy human individuals. Profiling relied on immunoSEQ multiplex PCR, and the TCRdb table lists in-frame clones only, not all of them. This table holds some 300,000 clones, around 79% found once. The sample consisted of memory CD4+ T cells sorted from blood. These receptors all come from a man aged 25 to 40 in good health. Both conserved end residues are part of each CDR3. The D gene is left open where the match is weak. Some rows have no size entry. The others give once, few or many, or a class for an expanded clone.

>TRBD1|.|TRBJ1-2|TRBV9
CASSAGGQTNYGYTF
TGTGCCAGCAGCGCTGGGGGACAGACTAACTATGGCTACACCTTC
>TRBD2|.|TRBJ2-5|TRBV2
CASREAGHQETQYF
TGTGCCAGCAGGGAAGCGGGGCATCAAGAGACCCAGTACTTC
>TRBD1|.|TRBJ1-4|TRBV5-1
CASSPQGATNEKLFF
TGCGCCAGCAGCCCTCAGGGGGCAACTAATGAAAAACTGTTTTTT
>TRBD1|.|TRBJ1-2|TRBV6-5
CASSYSTGFGYGYTF
TGTGCCAGCAGTTACTCGACAGGGTTTGGCTATGGCTACACCTTC
>.|once|TRBJ2-1|TRBV27
CASSLGREAYNEQFF
TGTGCCAGCAGTTTGGGGCGGGAAGCCTACAATGAGCAGTTCTTC
>.|few|TRBJ2-2|TRBV5-1
CASSIQEYTGELFF
TGCGCCAGCAGCATACAGGAGTACACCGGGGAGCTGTTTTTT
>TRBD2|.|TRBJ2-3|TRBV18
CASSPQVPLAGDTQYF
TGTGCCAGCTCACCACAAGTCCCGCTAGCGGGAGATACGCAGTATTTT
>.|.|TRBJ2-1|TRBV7-3
CASSSDPSNEQFF
TGTGCCAGCAGCTCCGACCCCTCCAATGAGCAGTTCTTC
>TRBD2|.|TRBJ2-7|TRBV30
CALAGGGYEQYF
TGTGCCCTAGCGGGAGGGGGCTACGAGCAGTACTTC
>.|.|TRBJ1-3|TRBV5-1
CASSPGNRSPGNTIYF
TGCGCCAGCAGCCCGGGGAACCGAAGCCCTGGAAACACCATATATTTT
>.|.|TRBJ2-2|TRBV29-1
CSVAHFTGELFF
TGCAGCGTTGCCCATTTCACCGGGGAGCTGTTTTTT
>.|.|TRBJ1-1|TRBV14
CASSQVGGRLTEAFF
TGTGCCAGCAGCCAAGTTGGGGGCAGGCTGACTGAAGCTTTCTTT
>.|.|TRBJ2-5|TRBV6-4
CASSALVCVQAYQETQYF
TGTGCCAGCAGTGCATTGGTTTGCGTCCAGGCGTACCAAGAGACCCAGTACTTC
>.|.|TRBJ2-5|TRBV5-1
CASSWGGETQYF
TGCGCCAGCAGCTGGGGTGGAGAGACCCAGTACTTC
>.|.|TRBJ2-1|TRBV19
CASSLVVTLGGQFF
TGTGCCAGTAGTCTTGTTGTAACCCTGGGAGGGCAGTTCTTC
>.|.|TRBJ2-7|TRBV27
CASSPPGYPYEQYF
TGTGCCAGCAGTCCGCCGGGTTATCCCTACGAGCAGTACTTC
>TRBD2|.|TRBJ2-7|TRBV27
CASSHGTSFYEQYF
TGTGCCAGCAGTCATGGGACTAGTTTCTACGAGCAGTACTTC
>.|.|TRBJ2-3|TRBV7-2
CASSLRPVGTSTDTQYF
TGTGCCAGCAGCTTAAGGCCGGTGGGTACTAGCACAGATACGCAGTATTTT
>TRBD1|once|TRBJ2-2|TRBV5-4
CASSPGTGSRNTGELFF
TGTGCCAGCAGCCCGGGGACAGGGAGTCGTAACACCGGGGAGCTGTTTTTT
>TRBD2|.|TRBJ2-7|TRBV28
CASSLRTSGSREQYF
TGTGCCAGCAGTCTCCGGACTAGCGGGAGTCGCGAGCAGTACTTC
>TRBD2|few|TRBJ2-5|TRBV5-4
CASSLQGLEEETQYF
TGTGCCAGCAGCTTGCAAGGACTAGAAGAAGAGACCCAGTACTTC
>.|.|TRBJ2-3|TRBV14
CASSGYDRGITDTQYF
TGTGCCAGCAGCGGGTATGATCGCGGGATCACAGATACGCAGTATTTT
>.|.|TRBJ1-3|TRBV7-9
CASSPRVPSGVNTIYF
TGTGCCAGCAGCCCCCGGGTCCCCTCAGGAGTTAACACCATATATTTT
>.|.|TRBJ2-3|TRBV5-1
CASSLGEDRRDTQYF
TGCGCCAGCAGCCTCGGGGAGGATCGTAGGGATACGCAGTATTTT
>.|.|TRBJ2-1|TRBV7-3
CASSPWGWGDNEQFF
TGTGCCAGCAGTCCCTGGGGGTGGGGAGACAATGAGCAGTTCTTC
>.|.|TRBJ1-3|TRBV6-1
CASSVNTIYF
TGTGCCAGCAGTGTAAACACCATATATTTT